The 27 T cell receptor beta chains below come from one sample, sequenced in a study of shared clonotypes between healthy human individuals (TCRdb year 2020). The library was produced with the immunoSEQ multiplex PCR assay. The table comes from immuneACCESS by way of TCRdb, which keeps in-frame sequences with V and J called. Part of the clones is missing from these tables; in studies checked, under half for an unresolved V gene and the rest for unknown reasons. Counted in this sample were some 1.1 million clones; approximately 80% of them appeared once. In total, the top ten clones hold 0.89% of the sample. Input material: memory CD4+ T cells from PBMCs. This sample's cell subset or site label indicates: CD45RA-negative fraction. The receptors originated from a man aged 18 to 30 in good health. Some clones in this sample may be carry-over from other donors' samples.

The chain uses TRBV27 and TRBJ2-7; D is perhaps TRBD2 (5 bases). V lost 0 bases, J lost 1 base, and 16 bases lay in between. Germline lookup yields CDR1 MNHEY and CDR2 SMNVEV (reference sequence). CDR3 length equals 17 residues. In DNA form, the CDR3 reads TGTGCCAGCAGTTTATCTGGCGGCGGGTTCAGGTCCTACGAGCAGTACTTC. This sequence encodes CASSLSGGGFRSYEQYF.

The chain employs TRBV5-6 and TRBJ2-3, with no clear D. V was pared by 0 bases and J by 2 bases, with 10 bases between. The CDR3 spans 15 residues. Germline lookup yields CDR1 SGHDT and CDR2 YYEEEE. CDR3 region: CASSLGSTNTDTQYF. CDR3 bases: TGTGCCAGCAGCTTGGGGTCGACCAACACAGATACGCAGTATTTT.

This chain links TRBV28 with TRBJ2-5; perhaps TRBD1 as D (5 bases). The end of the DNA is better explained by TRBJ2-7, so the J call may be wrong. In germline, CDR1 is MDHEN, CDR2 SYDVKM. CDR3 length equals 15 residues. CDR3 loop: CASSSPRQGRHEQYF. CDR3 sequence (DNA): TGTGCCAGCAGTTCCCCGCGGCAGGGTCGGCACGAGCAGTACTTC.

The gene calls are TRBV5-1 and TRBJ2-7, with D perhaps matching TRBD2 (6 bases). Per germline, CDR1 SGHRS and CDR2 YFSETQ. The CDR3 length is 13 residues. Trimming removed 1 base from V and 5 bases from J, with 10 bases in between. CDR3 sequence: CASSLSGLNEQYF. Written as DNA, the CDR3 is TGCGCCAGCAGCTTGTCGGGACTTAACGAGCAGTACTTC.

The chain has TRBV6-5 and TRBJ1-1, with D possibly being TRBD1 (6 bases). The V end was cut by 2 bases, the J end by 1 base, with 8 bases between. Germline V lookup: CDR1 MNHEY, CDR2 SVGAGI. CDR3 length: 14 residues. The CDR3, as DNA: TGTGCCAGCAGTTACGAGGGGGGGAACACTGAAGCTTTCTTT. Translated, it gives CASSYEGGNTEAFF.

The chain employs TRBV5-1 and TRBJ2-5; D gene unclear. V was shortened by 4 bases and J by 1 base, with 17 bases between the two germline ends. This CDR3 has 16 amino acids. The germline gives CDR1 SGHRS, CDR2 YFSETQ. CDR3 DNA sequence: TGCGCCAGCAGCCAGAGACTCCTGAGAGCCCAAGAGACCCAGTACTTC. It translates to CASSQRLLRAQETQYF.

The chain uses TRBV28 and TRBJ1-5; TRBD1 matches 9 bases. V shed 7 bases and J 0 bases; nucleotides not matched to a gene: 10. This CDR3 has 17 amino acids. CDR1 is MDHEN, CDR2 SYDVKM, per germline. The chain's CDR3 is CASTQQGAHSSNQPQHF. As DNA, the CDR3 is TGTGCCAGCACCCAACAGGGGGCGCATAGTAGCAATCAGCCCCAGCATTTT.

The rearrangement uses TRBV7-3 and TRBJ2-1, with 7 bases that match TRBD2. The CDR3 length is 15 residues. With 2 bases clipped from V and 5 bases from J, the junction kept 6 bases outside the gene matches. The V gene's germline CDR1 is SGHTA and CDR2 FQGTGA. The CDR3 coding sequence is TGTGCCAGCAGCTTACAGGGAGGGGACCACAATGAGCAGTTCTTC. Its protein product is CASSLQGGDHNEQFF.

Here the CDR3 reads CASSSIYTRGSAYEQYF. The CDR3 DNA is TGTGCCAGCAGTTCTATATATACCCGGGGTAGCGCGTACGAGCAGTACTTC. The rearrangement links TRBV28 to TRBJ2-7; D perhaps matches TRBD2 (5 bases). The CDR3 extends over 17 amino acids. The ends were cut back, 4 bases at V and 4 bases at J, with 23 bases in the middle. The germline V gene encodes CDR1 MDHEN and CDR2 SYDVKM.

The chain combines TRBV5-1 with TRBJ2-3; 9 nucleotides align to TRBD1. Germline CDR1 SGHRS, CDR2 YFSETQ. V trimming: 1 base; J trimming: 4 bases; junction bases outside the gene matches: 4. This CDR3 has 15 amino acids. For the CDR3, the DNA is TGCGCCAGCAGCTTGCAACAGGGGGCCTCAGATACGCAGTATTTT. Translating it yields CASSLQQGASDTQYF.

The chain employs TRBV6-1 and TRBJ1-5; 9 bases are shared with TRBD1. The J segment lost 6 bases and the V segment lost 2 bases, leaving 2 bases of the junction unmatched. This CDR3 is built from 14 residues. Germline V gives CDR1 MNHNS, CDR2 SASEGT. DNA of the CDR3: TGTGCCAGCAGTGAAACAGGGGGCGGTCAGCCCCAGCATTTT. Protein sequence: CASSETGGGQPQHF.

This chain uses TRBV11-2 with TRBJ2-5, with D perhaps assigned TRBD1 or TRBD2 (6 bases each). The CDR3 has 14 amino acids. Per the germline V gene, CDR1 is SGHAT and CDR2 is FQNNGV. Trimming cost V 5 bases and J 4 bases, with 14 bases left between them. The CDR3 protein is CASSQDWGAETQYF. CDR3 nucleotides: TGTGCCAGCAGCCAAGATTGGGGGGCAGAGACCCAGTACTTC.

The sample holds a few counts of this clone. The chain links TRBV2 to TRBJ1-3; D gene ambiguous. The CDR3 sequence is 16 residues long. V was trimmed by 1 base and J by 0 bases, leaving 10 bases between them. CDR1 SNHLY and CDR2 FYNNEI come from the germline V gene. In DNA form, the CDR3 reads TGTGCCAGCAGTGAAGGGCGTCTAGGCTCTGGAAACACCATATATTTT. Translation gives CASSEGRLGSGNTIYF.

This chain joins TRBV28 and TRBJ1-5, with no clear D. V was shortened by 1 base and J by 5 bases, with 6 bases between the two germline ends. The CDR3 contains 13 residues. Germline CDR1 and CDR2: MDHEN and SYDVKM. CDR3 in amino acids: CASSLSRYQPQHF. The CDR3 nucleotides read TGTGCCAGCAGTTTATCTAGGTATCAGCCCCAGCATTTT.

The DNA for the CDR3 is TGTGCCAGCAGCTCCGGGACAGGGGAAATTCAGCCCCAGCATTTT. It translates to CASSSGTGEIQPQHF. V gene TRBV7-2 combines with J gene TRBJ1-5, with 10 bases aligning to TRBD1. Per germline, CDR1 SGHTA and CDR2 FQGNSA. V trimming: 4 bases; J trimming: 6 bases; junction bases outside the gene matches: 6. The CDR3 extends over 15 amino acids.

In regard to this clone: Other DNA sequences in this specimen translate into the identical CDR3. This chain uses TRBV10-3 with TRBJ2-3; 8 bases line up with TRBD2. This CDR3 is built from 14 residues. Germline V lookup: CDR1 ENHRY, CDR2 SYGVKD. The ends lost 5 bases at V and 0 bases at J; junction bases unmatched: 1. Here the CDR3 reads CAISTSGSTDTQYF. CDR3 nucleotides: TGTGCCATCAGTACTAGCGGCAGCACAGATACGCAGTATTTT.

The rearrangement uses TRBV29-1 and TRBJ1-1, with 8 bases matching TRBD1. The CDR3 extends over 16 amino acids. Germline loops: CDR1 SQVTM, CDR2 ANQGSEA. The V and J ends lost 5 bases and 2 bases, in that order; junction bases with no gene match: 13. Written as DNA, the CDR3 is TGCAGCGTTCAACCCACGCCGGGACAGGTAAACACTGAAGCTTTCTTT. Residues: CSVQPTPGQVNTEAFF.

The table lists this clone with a count of one. The chain employs TRBV9 and TRBJ1-2, with a possible D match to TRBD1 (6 bases). Germline loops: CDR1 SGDLS, CDR2 YYNGEE. This CDR3 comprises 15 residues. The V gene lost 0 bases and the J gene lost 6 bases, with 15 bases spanning the gap. As DNA, the CDR3 is TGTGCCAGCAGCGTAGTCCCGACAGGTGGGGATGGCTACACCTTC. Protein: CASSVVPTGGDGYTF.

In its sample, this clone was seen a few times. The rearrangement links TRBV29-1 to TRBJ1-1; possibly TRBD1 for D (5 bases). The CDR3 spans 14 residues. Trimming removed 6 bases from V and 1 base from J, with 15 bases in between. Germline V lookup: CDR1 SQVTM, CDR2 ANQGSEA. The CDR3 loop is CSVNPGTGNTEAFF. In DNA form, the CDR3 reads TGCAGCGTAAACCCCGGGACTGGGAACACTGAAGCTTTCTTT.

Only a few counts were recorded for this clone. The rearrangement uses TRBV7-3 and TRBJ2-2; D gene ambiguous. In germline, CDR1 is SGHTA, CDR2 FQGTGA. The V and J ends lost 0 bases and 6 bases respectively, with 11 bases between them. This CDR3 contains 15 residues. The CDR3 loop reads CASSLTSQGSGELFF. CDR3 nucleotide sequence: TGTGCCAGCAGCTTAACGTCGCAAGGGTCCGGGGAGCTGTTTTTT.

The chain links TRBV6-6 to TRBJ2-3; weak D call: TRBD2 (5 bases). The CDR3 sequence is 13 residues long. Germline V lookup: CDR1 MNHNY, CDR2 SVGAGI (reference sequence). V dropped 10 bases and J dropped 5 bases, with 16 bases sitting between them. The CDR3 spells CATGVVRGDTQYF. The CDR3 DNA follows: TGTGCCACTGGGGTGGTTCGGGGAGATACGCAGTATTTT.

The chain carries TRBV4-2 and TRBJ2-3; TRBD2 matches at 12 bases. CDR3 length: 20 residues. Germline assignment: CDR1 LGHNA and CDR2 YNFKEQ. V lost 4 bases, J lost 0 bases, and 14 bases stayed unmatched. For the CDR3, the DNA is TGTGCCAGCAGCCTCGAACCCGGCGCTAGCGGGAGGGGTAGCACAGATACGCAGTATTTT. It yields the protein CASSLEPGASGRGSTDTQYF.

This chain links TRBV27 with TRBJ1-2; 8 bases are a match to TRBD1. The germline CDR1 and CDR2 sequences are MNHEY and SMNVEV (reference sequence). J was trimmed by 2 bases and V by 6 bases; bases with no gene match: 8. The CDR3 extends over 15 amino acids. The DNA of the CDR3 is TGTGCCAGCAGCCCTGGACAGGGATTGAACTATGGCTACACCTTC. Translating it yields CASSPGQGLNYGYTF.

Turning to this clone: Other DNA variants within this sample encode the same CDR3. V usage is TRBV28 and J usage is TRBJ2-5; D not resolved. The CDR3 runs to 12 residues. The germline V gene has CDR1 MDHEN and CDR2 SYDVKM. The germline V and J ends were trimmed by 2 bases and 1 base, with 2 bases remaining between them. The CDR3 nucleotides are TGTGCCAGCAGTTTAAGCCAAGAGACCCAGTACTTC. Translation: CASSLSQETQYF. Using reference TRBV28 and TRBJ2-5 for the parts outside the CDR3, the full variable domain is DVKVTQSSRYLVKRTGEKVFLECVQDMDHENMFWYRQDPGLGLRLIYFSYDVKMKEKGDIPEGYSVSREKKERFSLILESASTNQTSMYLCASSLSQETQYFGPGTRLLVL.

This clone was counted between two and nine times. Other nucleotide sequences in the sample specify the same CDR3. CDR3 amino acids: CASSPPGGYGYTF. The CDR3 DNA reads TGTGCCAGCAGTCCCCCAGGGGGCTATGGCTACACCTTC. The chain links TRBV28 to TRBJ1-2, with TRBD1 identical over 7 bases. CDR1 and CDR2 (germline): MDHEN, SYDVKM. V gave up 5 bases and J gave up 4 bases; unmatched junction bases: 4. The CDR3 loop spans 13 amino acids.

The V gene is TRBV11-2, the J gene TRBJ2-1, with 13 bases identical to TRBD2. The CDR3 contains 16 residues. The germline gives CDR1 SGHAT, CDR2 FQNNGV. The junction had 9 bases not matched to a gene; V was cut back by 5 bases and J by 8 bases. CDR3 amino acids: CASSTGLAGVGYEQFF. The CDR3 DNA reads as TGTGCCAGCAGCACTGGACTAGCGGGAGTAGGCTATGAGCAGTTCTTC.

There are a few counts of this clone. The V and J genes are TRBV6-4 and TRBJ2-6; D is unresolved. Deletions cut 2 bases from V and 3 bases from J, with 8 bases between. The CDR3 is made up of 15 amino acids. Per the germline V gene, CDR1 is MRHNA and CDR2 is SNTAGT. The CDR3 protein is CASSDGRSGANVLTF. In DNA form, the CDR3 reads TGTGCCAGCAGTGACGGCAGGAGTGGGGCCAACGTCCTGACTTTC.